These 32 T cell receptor beta chains originate from one sample sequenced in a study of CD4 T cell repertoires in COVID-19. Assay used: immunoSEQ multiplex PCR; TCRdb lists only in-frame clones, some missing. The sample yields about 22,000 clones, more than 75% seen once. No culture step preceded sequencing of the ex vivo isolated memory T cells. The sequencing used central memory CD4+ T cells from blood, collected before the COVID-19 pandemic. The source is a human donor who had COVID-19.

The chain joins TRBV19 to TRBJ2-1; 11 nucleotides line up with TRBD1. V was clipped by 6 bases and J by 6 bases; unmatched bases: 4. This CDR3 has 14 amino acids. Germline V lookup: CDR1 LNHDA, CDR2 SQIVND (reference sequence). The DNA for the CDR3 is TGTGCCAGTAGCGGGACAGGGGGTGGCAATGAGCAGTTCTTC. It is translated as CASSGTGGGNEQFF. Looking up the rest from reference TRBV19 and TRBJ2-1 gives the full variable domain: DGGITQSPKYLFRKEGQNVTLSCEQNLNHDAMYWYRQDPGQGLRLIYYSQIVNDFQKGDIAEGYSVSREKKESFPLTVTSAQKNPTAFYLCASSGTGGGNEQFFGPGTRLTVL.

The rearrangement links TRBV7-3 to TRBJ2-3; TRBD2 agrees at 11 bases. V was pared by 1 base and J by 4 bases, with 4 bases of the junction left unmatched. This CDR3 comprises 16 residues. CDR1 is SGHTA, CDR2 FQGTGA, per germline. CDR3 protein: CASSLSGTSGPDTQYF. The CDR3, as DNA: TGTGCCAGCAGCTTAAGTGGGACTAGCGGCCCAGATACGCAGTATTTT.

For the CDR3, the DNA is TGTGCCGTACAAAGCGGGGGGGCCCAAGAGACCCAGTACTTC. Its protein is CAVQSGGAQETQYF. V and J are TRBV6-1 and TRBJ2-5; TRBD2 matches at 10 bases. The CDR3 has 14 amino acids. Germline V gene sequence: CDR1 MNHNS, CDR2 SASEGT. The V gene end was trimmed by 11 bases and the J gene end by 1 base; junction bases not matched to a gene: 7.

The CDR3, as DNA: TGTGCCAGCAGCTTATCGACAGGACTGAATGAAAAACTGTTTTTT. This translates into CASSLSTGLNEKLFF. The J gene is TRBJ1-4, the V gene TRBV7-8, with a weak D call TRBD1 (6 bases). CDR1 and CDR2 (germline): SGHVS, FQNEAQ. With 2 bases removed from V and 5 bases from J, the gap between germline ends came to 12 bases. The CDR3 runs to 15 residues.

This chain joins TRBV5-1 and TRBJ2-1; 9 nucleotides match TRBD2. The CDR3 loop spans 16 amino acids. The V gene end was trimmed by 0 bases and the J gene end by 7 bases; junction bases not matched to a gene: 8. In germline, CDR1 is SGHRS, CDR2 YFSETQ. The CDR3 is CASSLGPSGIGNEQFF. DNA of the CDR3: TGCGCCAGCAGCTTGGGTCCTAGCGGGATTGGAAATGAGCAGTTCTTC. The full variable domain, in which reference TRBV5-1 and TRBJ2-1 provide the parts outside the CDR3, is KAGVTQTPRYLIKTRGQQVTLSCSPISGHRSVSWYQQTPGQGLQFLFEYFSETQRNKGNFPGRFSGRQFSNSRSEMNVSTLELGDSALYLCASSLGPSGIGNEQFFGPGTRLTVL.

The V gene is TRBV5-1, the J gene TRBJ2-7; 9 nucleotides match TRBD1. Germline lookup yields CDR1 SGHRS and CDR2 YFSETQ. This CDR3 has 18 residues. The ends lost 0 bases at V and 4 bases at J; junction bases unmatched: 14. The CDR3 region has the DNA TGCGCCAGCAGCTTGGCTCTACGGCGGGGGACAGGGTCGTACGAGCAGTACTTC. It encodes CASSLALRRGTGSYEQYF.

V is TRBV7-2 and J is TRBJ2-5; D is possibly TRBD1 (6 bases). TRBJ2-7 matches the DNA end more closely, so the J call is doubtful. Germline CDR1 and CDR2: SGHTA and FQGNSA. The CDR3 runs 16 residues. CDR3 DNA sequence: TGTGCCAGCAGCCCCTTCACAGGGCTCGGGTCCTACGAGCAGTACTTC. Its translation is CASSPFTGLGSYEQYF.

J is TRBJ2-7 and V is TRBV11-1, with D maybe TRBD2 (7 bases). The V end was cut by 3 bases, the J end by 4 bases, with 16 bases between. Germline V lookup: CDR1 SGHAT, CDR2 FQDESV (reference sequence). The CDR3 consists of 15 residues. The CDR3 DNA is TGTGCCAGCAGCTTGGGAGGGGGAATTGGTTACGAGCAGTACTTC. Translated, it gives CASSLGGGIGYEQYF.

V usage is TRBV5-1 and J usage is TRBJ2-5; possibly TRBD2 for D (6 bases). Germline V gene lookup returns CDR1 SGHRS and CDR2 YFSETQ. V dropped 2 bases and J dropped 4 bases, with 15 bases sitting between them. There are 15 residues in the CDR3. The CDR3 sequence is CASSFSGSQGETQYF. CDR3 nucleotide sequence: TGCGCCAGCAGCTTTAGCGGCTCCCAGGGAGAGACCCAGTACTTC.

The CDR3 region is CASSSSSGYSTDTQYF. Here the CDR3 DNA reads TGTGCCAGCAGCTCGTCTAGCGGGTACAGCACAGATACGCAGTATTTT. This chain uses TRBV11-3 with TRBJ2-3, with 8 positions matching TRBD2. The CDR3 runs to 16 residues. Germline CDR1 SGHNT, CDR2 YENEEA. Unmatched junction bases numbered 6, after V lost 4 bases and J lost 0 bases.

J is TRBJ2-1 and V is TRBV28, with 8 bases identical to TRBD2. There are 15 residues in the CDR3. Germline CDR1 MDHEN, CDR2 SYDVKM. J lost 7 bases, V lost 3 bases, and 8 bases had no gene match. Written as DNA, the CDR3 is TGTGCCAGCAGTTTCGCGGGAGGTTATAGGAATGAGCAGTTCTTC. Encoded protein: CASSFAGGYRNEQFF.

J is TRBJ2-7 and V is TRBV7-9; the match to TRBD2 covers 9 bases. The CDR3 sequence is 15 residues long. After removal of 7 bases from V and 2 bases from J, the junction contained 9 bases not matched to a gene. Germline-derived CDR1 and CDR2 are SEHNR and FQNEAQ (reference sequence). CDR3 loop: CASTPLAGETYEQYF. The CDR3 DNA reads as TGTGCCAGCACGCCCTTAGCGGGGGAGACCTACGAGCAGTACTTC.

This clone was seen only a few times. The chain combines TRBV13 with TRBJ1-3, with a tentative D call TRBD1 (6 bases). The CDR3 is made up of 17 amino acids. Germline CDR1 reads PRHDT; CDR2 reads FYEKMQ (reference sequence). Trimming took off 0 bases at V and 1 base at J, with 13 bases between the two ends. CDR3 in DNA: TGTGCCAGCAGCTTAGGCGTAATACAGGGTTCTGGAAACACCATATATTTT. As protein: CASSLGVIQGSGNTIYF.

This chain joins TRBV6-6 and TRBJ1-1; D might be TRBD1 (6 bases). This CDR3 region has 15 residues. With 5 bases removed from V and 4 bases from J, the gap between germline ends came to 17 bases. Looked up from germline, CDR1 is MNHNY and CDR2 is SVGAGI (reference sequence). The CDR3 nucleotides are TGTGCCAGCAGTCCTCCTACAGGGCTTGCCACTGAAGCTTTCTTT. Its protein is CASSPPTGLATEAFF.

CDR3 DNA sequence: TGTGCCAGTAGTATACGGCAGGGGAGCGCCGGGGAGCTGTTTTTT. The encoded protein is CASSIRQGSAGELFF. The chain is built from TRBV19 and TRBJ2-2; D perhaps matches TRBD1 (6 bases). This CDR3 is 15 amino acids long. V lost 2 bases and J lost 6, with 13 bases in between. Germline V CDR1 and CDR2: LNHDA, SQIVND (reference sequence).

The chain recombines TRBV29-1 with TRBJ1-1; D may be TRBD1 (6 bases). CDR3 length equals 12 residues. Trimming pared 7 bases from V and 1 base from J, leaving 10 bases between. Germline V gives CDR1 SQVTM, CDR2 ANQGSEA. CDR3 nucleotides: TGCAGCGCCCGGACAGCGAACACTGAAGCTTTCTTT. It is translated as CSARTANTEAFF.

The rearrangement links TRBV7-2 to TRBJ1-5, with 8 nucleotides matching TRBD1. CDR1 is SGHTA, CDR2 FQGNSA, per germline. The V and J ends lost 5 bases and 5 bases, in that order; junction bases with no gene match: 2. This CDR3 is built from 13 residues. CDR3 in DNA: TGTGCCAGCAGCCCGGACAGGGATCAGCCCCAGCATTTT. It yields the protein CASSPDRDQPQHF.

The chain joins TRBV19 to TRBJ2-7; D perhaps matches TRBD2 (5 bases). Germline V lookup: CDR1 LNHDA, CDR2 SQIVND (reference sequence). CDR3 length equals 16 residues. Trimming shortened V by 6 bases and J by 0 bases, and 18 bases separated the two germline ends. In DNA, the CDR3 is TGTGCCAGTAGCACCCGGGGAGCGGTGAGCTCCTACGAGCAGTACTTC. Translated, it gives CASSTRGAVSSYEQYF.

The genes are TRBV5-1 and TRBJ2-1; maybe TRBD2 (5 bases). The V gene lost 7 bases and the J gene lost 9 bases, with 17 bases spanning the gap. The length of the CDR3 is 13 residues. CDR1 and CDR2 from the germline V gene are SGHRS and YFSETQ. The CDR3, as DNA: TGCGCCAGCGTGGAGGAAGGCGTGCGTGAGCAGTTCTTC. Its protein is CASVEEGVREQFF.

V gene TRBV5-4 combines with J gene TRBJ1-1; 7 bases map to TRBD1. Germline V CDR1 and CDR2: SGHNT, YYREEE (reference sequence). This CDR3 spans 16 amino acids. The V gene end was trimmed by 4 bases and the J gene end by 6 bases; junction bases not matched to a gene: 15. The CDR3 sequence: CASSLRSGGWVAEAFF. In DNA, the CDR3 is TGTGCCAGCAGCCTCCGCTCAGGGGGGTGGGTGGCTGAAGCTTTCTTT.

Written as DNA, the CDR3 is TGTGCCAGCAGTTTAAGGGGTTCCAGGGAGGGTATAGCTTTCTTT. It encodes CASSLRGSREGIAFF. The chain is built from TRBV6-5 and TRBJ1-1; D perhaps matches TRBD1 (5 bases). This CDR3 region has 15 residues. The ends were cut back, 4 bases at V and 10 bases at J, with 22 bases in the middle. The germline gives CDR1 MNHEY, CDR2 SVGAGI.

V gene TRBV27 combines with J gene TRBJ2-1, with 8 bases fitting TRBD2. Germline V gene lookup returns CDR1 MNHEY and CDR2 SMNVEV (reference sequence). The J segment lost 4 bases and the V segment lost 5 bases, leaving 10 bases of the junction unmatched. The CDR3 has 16 residues. The CDR3 DNA sequence: TGTGCCAGCAGTCGCCAGGTGGCGGGAGGATACAATGAGCAGTTCTTC. This gives the protein CASSRQVAGGYNEQFF.

In this sample, this clone turned up a few times. V usage is TRBV10-3 and J usage is TRBJ2-7; TRBD2 matches at 8 bases. The junction had 3 bases not matched to a gene; V was cut back by 4 bases and J by 4 bases. CDR1 ENHRY and CDR2 SYGVKD come from the germline V gene. This CDR3 contains 13 residues. The CDR3 loop is CAISAGTRYEQYF. The DNA for the CDR3 is TGTGCCATCAGTGCCGGGACTAGATACGAGCAGTACTTC.

The rearrangement joins TRBV7-2 to TRBJ2-1; D not resolved. The V end was cut by 1 base, the J end by 6 bases, with 7 bases between. This CDR3 is built from 13 residues. Germline loops: CDR1 SGHTA, CDR2 FQGNSA. Written as DNA, the CDR3 is TGTGCCAGCAGCTTAGTTGCGGCCAATGAGCAGTTCTTC. Translating it yields CASSLVAANEQFF.

The V and J genes are TRBV7-9 and TRBJ2-7; D is possibly TRBD1 (6 bases). Germline V CDR1 and CDR2: SEHNR, FQNEAQ (reference sequence). This CDR3 has 14 residues. The germline V and J ends were trimmed by 4 bases and 1 base, with 11 bases remaining between them. The CDR3 bases are TGTGCCAGCAGCTCCCAGGGGTTTTCCTACGAGCAGTACTTC. It yields the protein CASSSQGFSYEQYF.

This chain uses TRBV6-1 with TRBJ1-1; 9 positions match TRBD1. The V gene's germline CDR1 is MNHNS and CDR2 SASEGT. V trimming: 6 bases; J trimming: 7 bases; junction bases outside the gene matches: 9. The CDR3 has 14 residues. CDR3 sequence reads: CASRGTGYLGEAFF. CDR3 DNA: TGTGCCAGCAGAGGGACAGGGTATTTAGGTGAAGCTTTCTTT.

V and J are TRBV6-5 and TRBJ2-1, with 7 bases aligning to TRBD2. After removal of 2 bases from V and 3 bases from J, the junction contained 4 bases not matched to a gene. Looked up from germline, CDR1 is MNHEY and CDR2 is SVGAGI. CDR3 length equals 15 residues. CDR3 loop: CASSYGRADYNEQFF. The CDR3 nucleotides are TGTGCCAGCAGTTACGGGAGGGCCGACTACAATGAGCAGTTCTTC.

J is TRBJ1-5 and V is TRBV19, with D hard to call. The V end was cut by 3 bases, the J end by 2 bases, with 11 bases between. CDR1 is LNHDA and CDR2 is SQIVND in the germline V gene (reference sequence). The CDR3 contains 15 residues. CDR3: CASSISGYRNQPQHF. The CDR3, as DNA: TGTGCCAGTAGTATCTCCGGTTATCGCAATCAGCCCCAGCATTTT.

The rearrangement joins TRBV11-2 to TRBJ1-1; D might be TRBD1 (6 bases). From germline, CDR1 is SGHAT and CDR2 FQNNGV. The ends were cut back, 4 bases at V and 1 base at J, with 7 bases in the middle. This CDR3 spans 13 amino acids. CDR3 nucleotides: TGTGCCAGCAGCTCGGGACAGAACACTGAAGCTTTCTTT. It translates to CASSSGQNTEAFF.

The chain has TRBV6-6 and TRBJ1-2; D perhaps matches TRBD1 (5 bases). The CDR3 has 12 residues. Germline CDR1 MNHNY, CDR2 SVGAGI (reference sequence). Trimming took 8 bases from V and 4 from J, leaving 11 bases between them. CDR3 bases: TGTGCCAGCCAGGGTCATTCCTATGGCTACACCTTC. Translated, it gives CASQGHSYGYTF.

This sequence joins TRBV5-1 and TRBJ1-1; D is possibly TRBD1 (5 bases). Germline-derived CDR1 and CDR2 are SGHRS and YFSETQ. The CDR3 loop spans 16 amino acids. V was clipped by 0 bases and J by 4 bases, with 16 bases between them. CDR3 amino acids: CASSLVGMAGGTEAFF. As DNA, the CDR3 is TGCGCCAGCAGCTTGGTCGGCATGGCGGGGGGCACTGAAGCTTTCTTT.

This clone was recorded only once. The chain combines TRBV11-2 with TRBJ1-1; 7 positions agree with TRBD1. The CDR3 covers 16 residues. The germline V gene has CDR1 SGHAT and CDR2 FQNNGV. After removal of 8 bases from V and 1 base from J, the junction contained 13 bases not matched to a gene. The CDR3 sequence is CASWRGQFPSNTEAFF. The CDR3 bases are TGTGCCAGCTGGAGGGGACAGTTTCCCTCGAACACTGAAGCTTTCTTT.